This T cell receptor beta chain was recovered during a study of shared clonotypes between healthy human individuals. Assay used: immunoSEQ multiplex PCR; TCRdb lists only in-frame clones, some missing. The repertoire includes 1.6 million or so clones, about 98.5% of them detected once, and approximately 0.4% sits in the top ten. Trimming removed 4 bases at V and 5 bases at J, with 10 bases between. This CDR3 contains 13 residues. Germline V gives CDR1 SGHDT, CDR2 YYEEEE. The source is a man aged 25 to 45 in good health. Sequencing input: naive CD4+ T cells sorted from blood. Subset given: CD45RA+ positively selected. The chain is built from TRBV5-6 and TRBJ1-5; TRBD1 might be the D (6 bases). The DNA for the CDR3 is TGTGCCAGCAGCCGGGACACATATCAGCCCCAGCATTTT. Protein: CASSRDTYQPQHF.